The entry below gives a single T cell receptor (beta chain) sequence along with its context. This record comes from a study of blood T cell repertoires in COVID-19. Study as a whole: Researchers got acute and convalescent COVID-19 samples from the United States, Italy and Spain. The cDNA or gDNA used as material had been derived from T cells, B-cell-depleted T cells, or PBMCs.

This CDR3 is 14 amino acids long. The germline V gene has CDR1 LGHNA and CDR2 YNFKEQ. V lost 0 bases and J lost 10; bases outside the gene matches: 2. In the source study's methods: The assay estimated nucleated cells by amplifying reference gene primers. Some clones are missing from TCRdb's copy, which holds only in-frame ones; the method was immunoSEQ multiplex PCR. From that table come the V and J calls and clone size; the DNA was used to work out D and trimming. The table records over 300,000 clones, about 82% of them present only once. This receptor was obtained from a woman aged 45-59 years with acute or convalescent COVID-19. Sequenced material: peripheral blood. The gene calls are TRBV4-2 and TRBJ2-7; TRBD2 aligns across 14 bases. CDR3 nucleotides: TGTGCCAGCAGCCAAGATGGGACTAGCGGGAGTCAGTACTTC. Protein: CASSQDGTSGSQYF.